Each of the 13 T cell receptor beta chains below was sequenced from the same sample in a study of blood T cell repertoires in COVID-19 (dated by TCRdb to 2018 to 2021). The library was generated by the immunoSEQ multiplex PCR assay. TCRdb took over this immuneACCESS table, retaining in-frame rearrangements with V and J assigned. Such tables are incomplete; in checked studies, under half of the missing clones stem from an unresolved V gene, and the remainder is unexplained. This sample has roughly 250,000 clones in its table, and about 83% of those were observed once. More than 5.5% of the sample is taken by the ten largest. Sequences were obtained from peripheral blood. The receptors derive from a human donor in a cohort sampled during active COVID-19.

The chain links TRBV7-9 to TRBJ2-1; 7 nucleotides align to TRBD1. Unmatched junction bases numbered 12, after V lost 5 bases and J lost 2 bases. Germline V gives CDR1 SEHNR, CDR2 FQNEAQ (reference sequence). The CDR3 runs to 17 residues. The CDR3 is CASSQPRYGTAYNEQFF. CDR3 coding DNA: TGTGCCAGCAGCCAACCTCGGTATGGGACAGCCTACAATGAGCAGTTCTTC.

The V gene is TRBV7-9, the J gene TRBJ2-1; 8 bases are shared with TRBD2. This CDR3 comprises 16 residues. V gave up 0 bases and J gave up 8 bases; unmatched junction bases: 9. Germline V CDR1 and CDR2: SEHNR, FQNEAQ (reference sequence). The CDR3 region is CASSLAGAGGRDEQFF. DNA of the CDR3: TGTGCCAGCAGCTTAGCGGGGGCGGGAGGACGGGATGAGCAGTTCTTC.

The V and J genes are TRBV7-9 and TRBJ1-5; TRBD1 agrees at 7 bases. V was clipped by 5 bases and J by 4 bases; unmatched bases: 11. The CDR3 loop spans 16 amino acids. CDR1 is SEHNR and CDR2 is FQNEAQ in the germline V gene (reference sequence). Here the CDR3 reads CASSHGTVGPNQPQHF. The CDR3 DNA sequence: TGTGCCAGCAGCCACGGGACAGTCGGGCCGAATCAGCCCCAGCATTTT.

The chain carries TRBV6-5 and TRBJ1-6; D not certain. Germline V gene data show CDR1 as MNHEY and CDR2 as SVGAGI. This CDR3 has 14 amino acids. Trimming stripped 6 bases from V and 9 bases from J, with 15 bases between. CDR3 residues: CASSPPGDRSPLHF. CDR3 DNA: TGTGCCAGCAGCCCGCCCGGAGACCGTTCACCCCTCCACTTT.

The chain couples TRBV2 to TRBJ2-1; the D is unclear. The V end lost 1 base, the J end lost 12 bases, and 10 bases lay between the germline ends. Germline CDR1 and CDR2: SNHLY and FYNNEI. CDR3 length: 12 amino acids. This CDR3 reads CASSEDAVGQFF. CDR3 bases: TGTGCCAGCAGTGAAGATGCGGTGGGGCAGTTCTTC. Complete variable domain (other parts from reference TRBV2 and TRBJ2-1): EPEVTQTPSHQVTQMGQEVILRCVPISNHLYFYWYRQILGQKVEFLVSFYNNEISEKSEIFDDQFSVERPDGSNFTLKIRSTKLEDSAMYFCASSEDAVGQFFGPGTRLTVL.

This clone appeared once. The V and J genes are TRBV5-1 and TRBJ2-7; D might be TRBD1 (6 bases). Deletions cut 0 bases from V and 4 bases from J, with 11 bases between. CDR1 SGHRS and CDR2 YFSETQ come from the germline V gene. CDR3 length: 14 amino acids. The CDR3 region is CASSLGQGYYEQYF. CDR3 nucleotide sequence: TGCGCCAGCAGCTTGGGCCAGGGGTATTACGAGCAGTACTTC.

The rearrangement uses TRBV29-1 and TRBJ1-1; unclear D gene. V was trimmed by 5 bases and J by 0 bases, leaving 10 bases between them. The CDR3 consists of 13 residues. Germline V lookup: CDR1 SQVTM, CDR2 ANQGSEA. CDR3: CSVWAGMNTEAFF. DNA for the CDR3: TGCAGCGTTTGGGCGGGGATGAACACTGAAGCTTTCTTT.

V and J are TRBV5-4 and TRBJ2-7, with 8 bases identical to TRBD2. The CDR3 runs to 13 residues. The J segment lost 5 bases and the V segment lost 2 bases, leaving 3 bases of the junction unmatched. CDR1 is SGHNT, CDR2 YYREEE, per germline (reference sequence). The CDR3 DNA is TGTGCCAGCAGCTTAGCGGGGGACGACGAGCAGTACTTC. This translates into CASSLAGDDEQYF.

This chain uses TRBV2 with TRBJ1-2; tentatively, D is TRBD1 (5 bases). The CDR3 spans 13 residues. V shed 8 bases and J shed 6 bases, with 16 bases lying between them. The germline V gene has CDR1 SNHLY and CDR2 FYNNEI. In DNA, the CDR3 is TGTGCCAGCTCTGCCCGGGGGAGGGATGGCTACACCTTC. Translation: CASSARGRDGYTF.

The CDR3, as DNA: TGTGCCAGCAGCCTGGACAGGCGCCTTCGTGTTGACACCTTC. This codes for CASSLDRRLRVDTF. The genes are TRBV5-6 and TRBJ1-2, with TRBD1 matching over 7 bases. Trimming took 4 bases from V and 12 from J; bases not matched to a gene: 15. In germline, CDR1 is SGHDT, CDR2 YYEEEE. This CDR3 is 14 amino acids long. Full variable domain (outside the CDR3, taken from reference TRBV5-6 and TRBJ1-2): DAGVTQSPTHLIKTRGQQVTLRCSPKSGHDTVSWYQQALGQGPQFIFQYYEEEERQRGNFPDRFSGHQFPNYSSELNVNALLLGDSALYLCASSLDRRLRVDTFGSGTRLTVV.

DNA for the CDR3: TGTGCCAGCAGCCCTCGTTCTAGCGGGGGGGGGAATGAGCAGTTCTTC. It yields the protein CASSPRSSGGGNEQFF. The chain carries TRBV9 and TRBJ2-1; TRBD2 matches at 12 bases. CDR1 and CDR2 from the germline V gene are SGDLS and YYNGEE. CDR3 length equals 16 residues. The junction had 9 bases not matched to a gene; V was cut back by 4 bases and J by 7 bases.

The V call is TRBV4-1, the J call TRBJ2-1; D is unclear. This CDR3 comprises 14 residues. The V gene's germline CDR1 is MGHRA and CDR2 YSYEKL. Trimming removed 1 base from V and 7 bases from J, with 11 bases in between. CDR3 loop: CASSQGYLRNEQFF. Here the CDR3 DNA reads TGCGCCAGCAGCCAAGGTTACTTGAGGAATGAGCAGTTCTTC.

The V call is TRBV27, the J call TRBJ1-5; 9 bases are shared with TRBD1. Germline lookup yields CDR1 MNHEY and CDR2 SMNVEV (reference sequence). After removal of 1 base from V and 3 bases from J, the junction contained 10 bases not matched to a gene. The CDR3 totals 18 residues. The CDR3 nucleotides read TGTGCCAGCAGTTTATGGGGACAGGGACTAGCGGACAATCAGCCCCAGCATTTT. This translates into CASSLWGQGLADNQPQHF.